The T cell receptor beta chain under discussion was sequenced for a study of cytomegalovirus exposure and HLA in healthy donors. Study-level points and caveats: Several of the most significant clusters appeared, in a later analysis, to be linked to common viral pathogens. In a later analysis, TCR association rates varied by HLA locus: DRB1 most, HLA-C fewest.

PCR employed 60 Vbeta and 13 Jbeta primers. Clones were read by immunoSEQ multiplex PCR, and TCRdb kept only the in-frame ones, dropping some. The table shows approximately 130,000 clones, with 85% to 90% occurring only once. As for this clone: What it binds is unknown.

Sequenced input: PBMCs. This clonotype was obtained from a woman in her 30s in good health and CMV-seropositive.

This chain's CDR3 is CASSPPNTESNEQFF. In nucleotides, the CDR3 is TGTGCCAGCTCACCACCCAATACCGAGAGTAATGAGCAGTTCTTC. V and J are TRBV18 and TRBJ2-1; D remains unclear. CDR1 and CDR2 (germline): KGHSH, LQKENI. The CDR3 contains 15 residues. Trimming removed 0 bases from V and 7 bases from J, with 13 bases in between.